These 2 T cell receptor beta chains originate from one sample sequenced in a study of cytomegalovirus exposure and HLA in healthy donors. In the PCR, 60 Vbeta and 13 Jbeta primers were used. The protocol was immunoSEQ multiplex PCR, while the TCRdb copy is restricted to in-frame clones and leaves out a portion. The table shows approximately 170,000 clones, with around 70% occurring only once. The material sequenced was PBMCs. Receptors were obtained from a man between 18 and 29 years old in good health and CMV-seropositive.

J is TRBJ1-4 and V is TRBV2; D remains ambiguous. The germline V gene encodes CDR1 SNHLY and CDR2 FYNNEI. Between the trimmed V and J ends, which lost 1 base and 13 bases, there was a span of 7 bases. The CDR3 length is 11 residues. The CDR3 nucleotides are TGTGCCAGCAGTGAAGGGTCAGGACTGTTTTTT. Protein: CASSEGSGLFF.

The chain has TRBV5-6 and TRBJ2-1; 10 bases line up with TRBD2. CDR3 length: 16 residues. Looked up from germline, CDR1 is SGHDT and CDR2 is YYEEEE. V lost 4 bases, J lost 7 bases, and 11 bases stayed unmatched. The CDR3 here is CASSATRLAGANEQFF. CDR3 nucleotides: TGTGCCAGCAGCGCCACTCGGCTAGCGGGGGCAAATGAGCAGTTCTTC.